This T cell receptor (beta chain) was captured in a study of shared clonotypes between healthy human individuals. Turning to the study itself: Ranging from 18 to 49 in age, donors were a couple of women and a few men.

Whole-study results and caveats: Genetic and exposure-history diversity was limited by the few donors. Researchers found naive subsets generally carried larger estimated richness than memory subsets.

TCRdb's table, derived via immunoSEQ multiplex PCR, lists solely in-frame clones and lacks some. The table lists 660,000 or so clones, approximately 96% of them singletons. The CDR3 is made up of 12 amino acids. Looked up from germline, CDR1 is MNHEY and CDR2 is SMNVEV (reference sequence). V dropped 6 bases and J dropped 5; count of bases not matched to a gene: 3. Naive CD8 cells lacked CD45RO and underwent positive selection for CCR7, leaving out terminally differentiated effector memory CD45RA+ cells. Donors were Caucasian adults residing in Nashville, Tennessee, USA. About this clone itself: Its target is unknown. The sample contains more than one DNA sequence encoding this CDR3.

The TCR comes from a woman in her thirties in good health. The material sequenced was naive CD8+ T cells sorted from blood. This chain uses TRBV27 with TRBJ1-1; 7 positions match TRBD1. For the CDR3, the DNA is TGTGCCAGCAGGGCAGGGGGTACTGAAGCTTTCTTT. This encodes CASRAGGTEAFF.